These 5 T cell receptor beta chains came from one sample sequenced in a study of T cells after yellow fever vaccination. MiXCR was run by TCRdb on the 5' RACE reads, yielding one entry per CDR3 protein. The sample carries 50,000 to 60,000 distinct CDR3 sequences, approximately 6% recorded once. Sequenced material: PBMCs, either bulk or a sorted T-cell subset (CD4+, CD8+, memory, or dextramer-sorted; not recorded which), taken on the day of the yellow fever booster vaccination. These receptors all stem from a man aged 18 to 30 who received the YFV17D yellow fever vaccine.

This clonotype was counted ten times or more. V usage is TRBV29-1 and J usage is TRBJ2-7, with D perhaps matching TRBD1 or TRBD2 (6 bases each). Germline V gene lookup returns CDR1 SQVTM and CDR2 ANQGSEA. There are 12 residues in the CDR3. V dropped 4 bases and J dropped 5 bases, with 12 bases sitting between them. Here the CDR3 reads CSVGGDTNEQYV. CDR3 DNA: TGCAGCGTTGGGGGGGACACCAACGAGCAGTACGTC.

In this sample, this clonotype turned up many times. CDR3 bases: TGCGCCAGCAGCCAACTGACAGATACGCAGTATTTT. Encoded protein: CASSQLTDTQYF. The chain has TRBV4-1 and TRBJ2-3; the D is unclear. Trimming removed 2 bases from V and 3 bases from J, with 3 bases in between. Per the germline V gene, CDR1 is MGHRA and CDR2 is YSYEKL. CDR3 length equals 12 residues.

The table lists this clonotype with many counts. J is TRBJ2-5 and V is TRBV6-5; TRBD1 is a possible D gene (5 bases). V was clipped by 7 bases and J by 4 bases, with 19 bases between them. The CDR3 has 15 residues. Germline V gene sequence: CDR1 MNHEY, CDR2 SVGAGI. CDR3 protein: CASNDAARGGETQYF. CDR3 sequence (DNA): TGTGCCAGCAACGACGCGGCTAGGGGTGGAGAGACCCAGTACTTC.

This clonotype was observed a handful of times. The chain carries TRBV28 and TRBJ1-5, with D tentatively TRBD1 (6 bases). V was pared by 7 bases and J by 0 bases, with 16 bases between. Germline V gene lookup returns CDR1 MDHEN and CDR2 SYDVKM. The CDR3 is 16 residues long. CDR3 coding DNA: TGTGCCAGCACCGACAGGACCGTTTATAGCAATCAGCCCCAGCATTTT. Its translation: CASTDRTVYSNQPQHF.

This clonotype was counted a few times. This rearrangement joins TRBV12-3 or TRBV12-4 to TRBJ2-3; weak D call: TRBD2 (5 bases). The CDR3 has 11 amino acids. V dropped 5 bases and J dropped 6 bases, with 6 bases sitting between them. This chain's CDR3 is CASSTGDTQYF. The CDR3 coding sequence is TGTGCCAGCAGTACGGGGGATACGCAGTATTTT.